The rows below give T cell receptor beta chains drawn from one sample of a study of blood T cell repertoires in COVID-19. The method was immunoSEQ multiplex PCR; TCRdb's version includes in-frame clones alone and lacks a portion of them. This sample has 150,000 or so clones, with around 86% found just once. The source material was peripheral blood. Receptors originate from a man at least 80 years old with acute or convalescent COVID-19. Each CDR3 is given with its conserved first and last residue. The D gene is left open where the match is weak. Clone size is not always given. Where it is, it says once, few, many or a class for expanded clones.

TRBJ2-1 - - TRBV5-1 15 CASSLEGDRIDEQFF TGCGCCAGCAGCTTGGAAGGGGATCGTATCGATGAGCAGTTCTTC
TRBJ1-6 - - TRBV5-1 14 CASSLGGQNSPLHF TGCGCCAGCAGCTTGGGTGGGCAGAATTCACCCCTCCACTTT
TRBJ2-1 TRBD2 - TRBV28 19 CASRSRASGAQSSYNEQFF TGTGCCAGCAGATCCAGGGCTAGCGGCGCACAGAGCTCCTACAATGAGCAGTTCTTC
TRBJ1-3 TRBD1 - TRBV5-3 19 CARSLAGQASRGSGNTIYF TGTGCCAGAAGCTTGGCAGGACAGGCCTCAAGGGGCTCTGGAAACACCATATATTTT
TRBJ1-2 TRBD1 once TRBV29-1 13 CSVGDRVNYGYTF TGCAGCGTGGGGGACAGGGTTAACTATGGCTACACCTTC
TRBJ2-5 - - TRBV15 14 CATSNKDSQEAQYF TGTGCCACCAGCAACAAGGACAGTCAAGAGGCCCAGTACTTC
TRBJ2-1 - - TRBV2 14 CASGSGSGVNEQFF TGTGCCAGCGGCTCCGGGAGTGGTGTAAATGAGCAGTTCTTC
TRBJ1-1 TRBD1 - TRBV5-1 20 CASSFIGTGGAGTGNTEAFF TGCGCCAGCAGCTTTATCGGGACAGGGGGCGCAGGGACGGGGAACACTGAAGCTTTCTTT
TRBJ2-1 TRBD1 few TRBV29-1 16 CSVAPGQGASYNEQFF TGCAGCGTTGCCCCGGGACAGGGGGCCTCCTACAATGAGCAGTTCTTC
TRBJ1-4 - - TRBV28 15 CASSFNGGVREKLFF TGTGCCAGCAGTTTCAACGGGGGGGTGAGAGAAAAACTGTTTTTT
TRBJ1-1 TRBD1 - TRBV27 14 CASRSGTGDTEAFF TGTGCCAGCAGATCCGGGACAGGCGACACTGAAGCTTTCTTT
TRBJ1-6 - - TRBV25-1 15 CASSEQEGDEVHLHF TGTGCCAGCAGTGAACAAGAAGGGGATGAGGTTCACCTCCACTTT
TRBJ1-1 - once TRBV10-3 14 CAIRARATDTEAFF TGTGCCATTAGAGCCAGGGCCACGGACACTGAAGCTTTCTTT
TRBJ2-7 TRBD2 - TRBV6-5 14 CASSTTSGPYEQYF TGTGCCAGCAGTACCACTAGCGGCCCCTACGAGCAGTACTTC
TRBJ2-1 TRBD1 - TRBV28 14 CASRGQGYSNEQFF TGTGCCAGCAGGGGACAGGGATACTCCAATGAGCAGTTCTTC
TRBJ1-1 - - TRBV5-4 14 CASRETGANTEAFF TGTGCCAGCAGGGAGACAGGAGCCAACACTGAAGCTTTCTTT
TRBJ2-2 - few TRBV25-1 15 CASSDARVNTGELFF TGTGCCAGCAGTGACGCCCGGGTGAACACCGGGGAGCTGTTTTTT
TRBJ2-6 TRBD1 medium-sized TRBV7-8 19 CASSSGTGGVRAGANVLTF TGTGCCAGCAGTTCTGGTACAGGGGGCGTCAGGGCTGGGGCCAACGTCCTGACTTTC
TRBJ1-5 - - TRBV7-9 15 CASSLAGTSSQPQHF TGTGCCAGCAGCCTGGCCGGGACATCATCCCAGCCCCAGCATTTT
TRBJ2-5 - once TRBV6-6 13 CATKDSNQETQYF TGTGCCACCAAAGACAGCAATCAAGAGACCCAGTACTTC
TRBJ2-7 TRBD1 - TRBV6-2/TRBV6-3 13 CASSYSGQSEQYF TGTGCCAGCAGTTACTCGGGACAGTCCGAGCAGTACTTC
TRBJ1-6 TRBD1 - TRBV19 17 CASSSLPPGTGNSPLHF TGTGCCAGTAGTAGCCTCCCCCCCGGGACAGGGAATTCACCCCTCCACTTT
TRBJ1-1 TRBD1 once TRBV30 14 CAWRTQGAKTEAFF TGTGCCTGGAGGACTCAGGGGGCGAAGACTGAAGCTTTCTTT
TRBJ2-1 TRBD2 few TRBV7-9 19 CASSSISGTSGRNYNEQFF TGTGCCAGCAGCTCTATTTCCGGGACTAGCGGGAGGAATTACAATGAGCAGTTCTTC
TRBJ1-2 TRBD1 - TRBV7-2 14 CASSSDRGNYGYTF TGTGCCAGCAGCTCCGACAGGGGGAACTATGGCTACACCTTC
TRBJ1-3 - - TRBV5-1 14 CASSADTSGNTIYF TGCGCCAGCAGCGCCGACACCTCTGGAAACACCATATATTTT
TRBJ2-5 - - TRBV5-1 14 CASSLGRGKETQYF TGCGCCAGCAGCTTGGGTAGGGGAAAAGAGACCCAGTACTTC
TRBJ2-1 - - TRBV2 13 CASSEGLNNEQFF TGTGCCAGCAGTGAAGGTCTAAACAATGAGCAGTTCTTC
TRBJ2-1 TRBD1 few TRBV7-9 17 CASSLGSPGQGYNEQFF TGTGCCAGCAGCTTAGGTTCCCCGGGACAGGGCTACAATGAGCAGTTCTTC
TRBJ2-3 - - TRBV7-8 16 CASSLISTGSTDTQYF TGTGCCAGCAGCTTAATTAGTACAGGGAGCACAGATACGCAGTATTTT
TRBJ1-1 - - TRBV5-5 15 CASSLAGSWNTEAFF TGTGCCAGCAGCTTGGCGGGGAGTTGGAACACTGAAGCTTTCTTT
TRBJ2-1 - - TRBV7-6 15 CASSFVGSGNNEQFF TGTGCCAGCAGCTTTGTAGGGAGTGGGAACAATGAGCAGTTCTTC
TRBJ1-4 - - TRBV2 11 CASRLVEKLFF TGTGCCAGCAGGCTAGTTGAAAAACTGTTTTTT
TRBJ2-1 - few TRBV20-1 10 CSAQLNEQFF TGCAGTGCTCAACTCAATGAGCAGTTCTTC
TRBJ1-2 TRBD1 - TRBV5-1 15 CASSAINQGARGYTF TGCGCCAGCAGCGCGATCAATCAGGGGGCGCGTGGCTACACCTTC
TRBJ1-3 TRBD1 - TRBV5-8 16 CASSFKRTGSGNTIYF TGTGCCAGCAGCTTCAAAAGGACAGGGTCTGGAAACACCATATATTTT
TRBJ2-7 TRBD2 - TRBV28 11 CAVGGGYEQYF TGTGCCGTCGGGGGGGGGTACGAGCAGTACTTC
TRBJ1-1 TRBD1 - TRBV3-1/TRBV3-2 14 CASSQVQGDTEAFF TGTGCCAGCAGCCAAGTACAGGGGGACACTGAAGCTTTCTTT
TRBJ2-3 - - TRBV2 14 CASALGAGTDTQYF TGTGCCAGCGCCTTGGGAGCGGGCACAGATACGCAGTATTTT
TRBJ2-5 TRBD1 - TRBV7-9 15 CASSSDRASPETQYF TGTGCCAGCAGCTCGGACAGGGCCTCACCGGAGACCCAGTACTTC
TRBJ1-1 - once TRBV29-1 12 CSVVQGRTEAFF TGCAGCGTTGTACAGGGCCGCACTGAAGCTTTCTTT
TRBJ2-5 - - TRBV30 13 CAWMVGGEETQYF TGTGCCTGGATGGTTGGCGGAGAAGAGACCCAGTACTTC
TRBJ2-3 - - TRBV7-2 12 CASSPRADTQYF TGTGCCAGCAGCCCCAGGGCAGATACGCAGTATTTT
TRBJ1-1 TRBD1 - TRBV19 14 CASSPRDRTTEAFF TGTGCCAGTAGTCCGCGGGACAGGACAACTGAAGCTTTCTTT
TRBJ2-7 TRBD2 - TRBV9 14 CASSPQGTSYEQYF TGTGCCAGCAGCCCTCAGGGGACTAGCTACGAGCAGTACTTC
TRBJ2-2 TRBD2 - TRBV19 17 CASSLGLAGSNTGELFF TGTGCCAGTAGTTTAGGCCTAGCGGGTTCGAACACCGGGGAGCTGTTTTTT
TRBJ1-2 - - TRBV19 11 CASTGQYGYTF TGTGCCAGTACTGGACAGTATGGCTACACCTTC
TRBJ2-3 TRBD2 - TRBV3-1/TRBV3-2 16 CASSQHGTSGGDTQYF TGTGCCAGCAGCCAACACGGGACTAGCGGGGGGGATACGCAGTATTTT
TRBJ2-1 TRBD2 - TRBV18 16 CASSPSGVAGELEQFF TGTGCCAGCTCACCCTCTGGGGTAGCGGGAGAACTTGAGCAGTTCTTC
TRBJ2-7 TRBD2 - TRBV6-6 14 CASNLAGGTYEQYF TGTGCCAGCAATTTAGCGGGAGGAACTTACGAGCAGTACTTC
TRBJ2-5 - once TRBV16 14 CASSQWTAQETQYF TGTGCCAGCAGCCAGTGGACAGCCCAAGAGACCCAGTACTTC
TRBJ1-5 - - TRBV6-5 13 CASRGGGNQPQHF TGTGCCAGCAGGGGCGGGGGGAATCAGCCCCAGCATTTT
TRBJ1-1 - - TRBV5-1 13 CASRVGRDTEAFF TGCGCCAGCAGGGTAGGGAGGGACACTGAAGCTTTCTTT
TRBJ1-3 - - TRBV5-1 19 CASSLLFLGGTPSGNTIYF TGCGCCAGCAGCTTGTTGTTCCTGGGGGGGACACCCTCTGGAAACACCATATATTTT
TRBJ2-5 TRBD2 - TRBV7-9 19 CASSSISGDGGRARETQYF TGTGCCAGCAGCTCCATTTCAGGGGATGGCGGGAGGGCCAGGGAGACCCAGTACTTC
TRBJ2-1 - - TRBV5-1 15 CASSLTGLGYNEQFF TGCGCCAGCAGCTTAACAGGGTTGGGTTACAATGAGCAGTTCTTC
TRBJ2-1 TRBD1 once TRBV11-3 14 CASSATGTAHEQFF TGTGCCAGCAGCGCAACGGGGACAGCTCATGAGCAGTTCTTC